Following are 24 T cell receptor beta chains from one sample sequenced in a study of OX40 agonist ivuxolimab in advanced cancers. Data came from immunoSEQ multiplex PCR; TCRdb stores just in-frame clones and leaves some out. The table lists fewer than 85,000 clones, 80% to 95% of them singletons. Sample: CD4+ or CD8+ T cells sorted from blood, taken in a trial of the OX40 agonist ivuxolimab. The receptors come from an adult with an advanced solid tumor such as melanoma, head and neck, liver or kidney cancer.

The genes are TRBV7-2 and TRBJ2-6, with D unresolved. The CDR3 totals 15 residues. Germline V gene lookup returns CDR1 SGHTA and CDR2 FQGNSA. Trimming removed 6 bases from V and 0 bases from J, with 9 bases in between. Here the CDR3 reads CASSIYLSGANVLTF. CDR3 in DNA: TGTGCCAGCAGTATCTATCTCTCTGGGGCCAACGTCCTGACTTTC.

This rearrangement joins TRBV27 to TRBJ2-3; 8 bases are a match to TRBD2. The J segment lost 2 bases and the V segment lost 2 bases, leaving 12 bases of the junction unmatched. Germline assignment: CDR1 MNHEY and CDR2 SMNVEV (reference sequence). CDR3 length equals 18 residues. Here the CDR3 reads CASSLAGGTFGATDTQYF. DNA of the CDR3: TGTGCCAGCAGTTTAGCGGGAGGTACCTTCGGGGCCACAGATACGCAGTATTTT.

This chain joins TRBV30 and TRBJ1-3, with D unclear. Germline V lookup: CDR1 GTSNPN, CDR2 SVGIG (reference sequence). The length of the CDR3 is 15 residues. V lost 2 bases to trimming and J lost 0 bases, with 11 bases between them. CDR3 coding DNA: TGTGCCTGGAGTAGGACTGGGAACTCTGGAAACACCATATATTTT. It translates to CAWSRTGNSGNTIYF.

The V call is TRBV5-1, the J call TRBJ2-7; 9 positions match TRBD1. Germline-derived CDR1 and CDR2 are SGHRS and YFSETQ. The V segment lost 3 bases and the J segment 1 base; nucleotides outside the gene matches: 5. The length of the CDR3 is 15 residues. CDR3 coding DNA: TGCGCCAGCAGCTCGGGACAGGGATATTCCTACGAGCAGTACTTC. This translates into CASSSGQGYSYEQYF. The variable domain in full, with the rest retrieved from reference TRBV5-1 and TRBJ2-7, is KAGVTQTPRYLIKTRGQQVTLSCSPISGHRSVSWYQQTPGQGLQFLFEYFSETQRNKGNFPGRFSGRQFSNSRSEMNVSTLELGDSALYLCASSSGQGYSYEQYFGPGTRLTVT.

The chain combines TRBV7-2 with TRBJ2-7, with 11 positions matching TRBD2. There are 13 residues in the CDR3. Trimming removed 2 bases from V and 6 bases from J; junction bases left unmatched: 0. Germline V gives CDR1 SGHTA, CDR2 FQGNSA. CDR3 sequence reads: CASSLLAGGEQYF. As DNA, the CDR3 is TGTGCCAGCAGCTTACTAGCGGGAGGCGAGCAGTACTTC.

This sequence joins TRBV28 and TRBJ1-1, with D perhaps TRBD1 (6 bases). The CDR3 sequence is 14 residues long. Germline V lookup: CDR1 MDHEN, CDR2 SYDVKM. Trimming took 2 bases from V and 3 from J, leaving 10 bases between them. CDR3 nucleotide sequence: TGTGCCAGCAGTTTAGGAGGGGGGTACACTGAAGCTTTCTTT. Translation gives CASSLGGGYTEAFF.

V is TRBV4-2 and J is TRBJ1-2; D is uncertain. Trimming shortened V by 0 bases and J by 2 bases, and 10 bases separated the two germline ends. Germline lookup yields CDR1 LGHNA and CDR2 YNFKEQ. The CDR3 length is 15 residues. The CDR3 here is CASSQDTAVNYGYTF. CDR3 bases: TGTGCCAGCAGCCAAGATACGGCGGTCAACTATGGCTACACCTTC.

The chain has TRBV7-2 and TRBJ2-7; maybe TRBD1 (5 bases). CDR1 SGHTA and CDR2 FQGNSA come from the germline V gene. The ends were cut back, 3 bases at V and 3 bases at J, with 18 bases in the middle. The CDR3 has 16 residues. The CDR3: CASSLPWGSGGYEQYF. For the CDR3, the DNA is TGTGCCAGCAGCTTGCCGTGGGGCTCAGGTGGCTACGAGCAGTACTTC.

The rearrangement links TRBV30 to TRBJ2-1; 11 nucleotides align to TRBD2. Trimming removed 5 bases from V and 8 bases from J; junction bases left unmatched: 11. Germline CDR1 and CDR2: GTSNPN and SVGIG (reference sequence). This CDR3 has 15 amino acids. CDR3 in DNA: TGTGCCTGGTACTCTCATCTAGCGGGAGGCGATGAGCAGTTCTTC. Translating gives CAWYSHLAGGDEQFF.

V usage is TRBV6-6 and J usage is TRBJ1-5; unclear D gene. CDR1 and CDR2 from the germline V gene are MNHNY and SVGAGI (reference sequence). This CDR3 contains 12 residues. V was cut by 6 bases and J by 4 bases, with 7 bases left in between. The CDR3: CASRIGNQPQHF. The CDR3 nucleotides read TGTGCCAGCAGAATAGGGAATCAGCCCCAGCATTTT.

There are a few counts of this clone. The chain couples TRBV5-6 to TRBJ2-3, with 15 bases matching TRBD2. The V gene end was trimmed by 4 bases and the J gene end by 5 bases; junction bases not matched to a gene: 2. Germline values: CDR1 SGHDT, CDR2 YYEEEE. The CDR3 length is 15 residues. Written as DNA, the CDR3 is TGTGCCAGCAGCACGGGACTAGCGGGAGGAGATACGCAGTATTTT. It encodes CASSTGLAGGDTQYF. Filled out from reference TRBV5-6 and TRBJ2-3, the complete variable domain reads DAGVTQSPTHLIKTRGQQVTLRCSPKSGHDTVSWYQQALGQGPQFIFQYYEEEERQRGNFPDRFSGHQFPNYSSELNVNALLLGDSALYLCASSTGLAGGDTQYFGPGTRLTVL.

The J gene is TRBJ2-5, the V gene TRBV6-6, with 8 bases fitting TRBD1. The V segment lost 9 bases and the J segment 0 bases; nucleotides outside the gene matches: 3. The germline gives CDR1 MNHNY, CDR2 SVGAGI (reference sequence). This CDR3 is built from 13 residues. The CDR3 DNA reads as TGTGCCAGTAGGACAGGGAACCAAGAGACCCAGTACTTC. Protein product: CASRTGNQETQYF.

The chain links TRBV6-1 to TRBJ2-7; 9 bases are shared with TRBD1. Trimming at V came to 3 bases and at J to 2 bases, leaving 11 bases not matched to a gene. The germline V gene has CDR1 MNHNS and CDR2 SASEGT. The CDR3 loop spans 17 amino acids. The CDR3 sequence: CASSDHGGDRVAYEQYF. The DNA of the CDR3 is TGTGCCAGCAGTGACCACGGTGGGGACAGGGTGGCCTACGAGCAGTACTTC.

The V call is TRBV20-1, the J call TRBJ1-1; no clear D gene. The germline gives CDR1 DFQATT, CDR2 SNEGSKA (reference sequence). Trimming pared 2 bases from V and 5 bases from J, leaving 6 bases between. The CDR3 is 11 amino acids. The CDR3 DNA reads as TGCAGTGCTAGACTGCGGACTGAAGCTTTCTTT. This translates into CSARLRTEAFF.

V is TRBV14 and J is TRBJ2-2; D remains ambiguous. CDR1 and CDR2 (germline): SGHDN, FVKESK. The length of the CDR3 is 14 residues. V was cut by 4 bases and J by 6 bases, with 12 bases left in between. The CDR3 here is CASSPGLAAGELFF. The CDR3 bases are TGTGCCAGCAGCCCGGGCTTGGCCGCCGGGGAGCTGTTTTTT.

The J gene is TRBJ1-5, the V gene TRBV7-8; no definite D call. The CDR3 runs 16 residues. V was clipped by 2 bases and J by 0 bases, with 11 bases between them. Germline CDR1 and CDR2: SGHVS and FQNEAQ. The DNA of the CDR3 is TGTGCCAGCAGCTTATTGCGGCCACATAGCAATCAGCCCCAGCATTTT. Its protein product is CASSLLRPHSNQPQHF. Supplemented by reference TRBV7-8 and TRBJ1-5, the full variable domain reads GAGVSQSPRYKVAKRGQDVALRCDPISGHVSLFWYQQALGQGPEFLTYFQNEAQLDKSGLPSDRFFAERPEGSVSTLKIQRTQQEDSAVYLCASSLLRPHSNQPQHFGDGTRLSIL.

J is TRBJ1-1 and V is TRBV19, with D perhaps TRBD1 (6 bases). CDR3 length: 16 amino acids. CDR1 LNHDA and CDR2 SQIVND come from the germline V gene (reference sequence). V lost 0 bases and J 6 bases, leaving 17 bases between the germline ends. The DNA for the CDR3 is TGTGCCAGTAGTATAGAACCCGCCGGGGGCAGCTCTGAAGCTTTCTTT. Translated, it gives CASSIEPAGGSSEAFF.

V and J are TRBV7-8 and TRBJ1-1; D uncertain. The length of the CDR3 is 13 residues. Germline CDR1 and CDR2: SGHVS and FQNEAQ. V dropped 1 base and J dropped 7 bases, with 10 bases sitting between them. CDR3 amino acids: CASSLVWASEAFF. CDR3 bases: TGTGCCAGCAGCTTAGTTTGGGCCAGTGAAGCTTTCTTT.

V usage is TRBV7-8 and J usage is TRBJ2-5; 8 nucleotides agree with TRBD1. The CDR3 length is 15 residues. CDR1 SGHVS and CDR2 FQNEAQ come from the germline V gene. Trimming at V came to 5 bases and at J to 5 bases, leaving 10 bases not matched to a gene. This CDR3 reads CASSPWTGSDETQYF. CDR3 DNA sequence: TGTGCCAGCAGCCCCTGGACAGGGTCAGATGAGACCCAGTACTTC.

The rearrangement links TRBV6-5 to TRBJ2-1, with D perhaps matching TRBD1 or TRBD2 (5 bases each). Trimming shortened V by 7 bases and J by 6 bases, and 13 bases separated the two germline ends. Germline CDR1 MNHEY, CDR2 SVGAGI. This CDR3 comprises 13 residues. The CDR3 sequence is CASTTGGGNEQFF. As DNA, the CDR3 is TGTGCCAGCACAACAGGCGGAGGCAATGAGCAGTTCTTC.

The DNA of the CDR3 is TGTGCCAGCAGTTTACAGAACACTGAAGCTTTCTTT. Translating gives CASSLQNTEAFF. This chain connects TRBV28 to TRBJ1-1; D is uncertain. The CDR3 covers 12 residues. Germline loops: CDR1 MDHEN, CDR2 SYDVKM. Trimming shortened V by 2 bases and J by 1 base, and 2 bases separated the two germline ends. The full variable domain, its missing parts supplied by reference TRBV28 and TRBJ1-1, is DVKVTQSSRYLVKRTGEKVFLECVQDMDHENMFWYRQDPGLGLRLIYFSYDVKMKEKGDIPEGYSVSREKKERFSLILESASTNQTSMYLCASSLQNTEAFFGQGTRLTVV.

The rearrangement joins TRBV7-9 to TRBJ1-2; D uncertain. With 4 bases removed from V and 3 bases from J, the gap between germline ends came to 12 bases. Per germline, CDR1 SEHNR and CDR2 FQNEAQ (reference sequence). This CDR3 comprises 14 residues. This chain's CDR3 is CASSSTPLDYGYTF. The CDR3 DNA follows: TGTGCCAGCAGCTCGACCCCCTTAGACTATGGCTACACCTTC.

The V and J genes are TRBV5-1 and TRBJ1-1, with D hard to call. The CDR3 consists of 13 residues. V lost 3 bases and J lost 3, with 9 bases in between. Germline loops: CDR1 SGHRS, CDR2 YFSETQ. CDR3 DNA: TGCGCCAGCAGCTCCTATGGGGACACTGAAGCTTTCTTT. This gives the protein CASSSYGDTEAFF.

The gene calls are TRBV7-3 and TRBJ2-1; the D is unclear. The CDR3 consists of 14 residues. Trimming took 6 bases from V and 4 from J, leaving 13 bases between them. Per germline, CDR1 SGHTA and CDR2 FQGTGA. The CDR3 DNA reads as TGTGCCAGCAGTCGAACTTGGGGATACAATGAGCAGTTCTTC. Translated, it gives CASSRTWGYNEQFF. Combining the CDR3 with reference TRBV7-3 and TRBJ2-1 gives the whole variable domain GAGVSQTPSNKVTEKGKYVELRCDPISGHTALYWYRQSLGQGPEFLIYFQGTGAADDSGLPNDRFFAVRPEGSVSTLKIQRTERGDSAVYLCASSRTWGYNEQFFGPGTRLTVL.